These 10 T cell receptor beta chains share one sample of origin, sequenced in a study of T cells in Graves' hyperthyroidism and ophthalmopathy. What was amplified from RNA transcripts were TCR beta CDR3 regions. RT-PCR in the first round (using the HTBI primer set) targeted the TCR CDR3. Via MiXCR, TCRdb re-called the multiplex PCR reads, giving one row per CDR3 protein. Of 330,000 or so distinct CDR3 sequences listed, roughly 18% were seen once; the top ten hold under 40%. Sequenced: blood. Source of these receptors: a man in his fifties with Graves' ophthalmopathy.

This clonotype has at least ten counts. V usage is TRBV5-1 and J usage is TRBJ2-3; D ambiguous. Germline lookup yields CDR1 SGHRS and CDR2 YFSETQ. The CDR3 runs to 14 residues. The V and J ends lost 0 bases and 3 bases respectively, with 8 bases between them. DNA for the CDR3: TGCGCCAGCAGCTTGGGGCATAGTACAGATACGCAGTATTTT. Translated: CASSLGHSTDTQYF.

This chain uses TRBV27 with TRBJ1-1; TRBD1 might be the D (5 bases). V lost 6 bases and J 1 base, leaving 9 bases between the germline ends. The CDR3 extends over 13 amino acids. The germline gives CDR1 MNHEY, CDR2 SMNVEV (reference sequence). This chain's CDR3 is CASRGVPNTEAFF. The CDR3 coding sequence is TGTGCCAGCAGAGGGGTTCCGAACACTGAAGCTTTCTTT.

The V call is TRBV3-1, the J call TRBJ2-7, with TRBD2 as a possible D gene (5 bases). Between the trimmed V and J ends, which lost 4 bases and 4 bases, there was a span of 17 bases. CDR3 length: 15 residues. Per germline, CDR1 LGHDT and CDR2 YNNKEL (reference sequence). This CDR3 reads CASSPLRRSLYEQYF. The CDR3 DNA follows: TGTGCCAGCAGCCCTTTGCGGAGGTCCCTATACGAGCAGTACTTC.

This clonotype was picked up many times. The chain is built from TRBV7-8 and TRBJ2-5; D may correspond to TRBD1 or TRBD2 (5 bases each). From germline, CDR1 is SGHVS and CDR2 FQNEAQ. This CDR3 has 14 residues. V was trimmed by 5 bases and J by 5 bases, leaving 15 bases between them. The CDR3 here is CASSRGTERETQYF. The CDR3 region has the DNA TGTGCCAGCAGCCGAGGGACGGAGAGGGAGACCCAGTACTTC.

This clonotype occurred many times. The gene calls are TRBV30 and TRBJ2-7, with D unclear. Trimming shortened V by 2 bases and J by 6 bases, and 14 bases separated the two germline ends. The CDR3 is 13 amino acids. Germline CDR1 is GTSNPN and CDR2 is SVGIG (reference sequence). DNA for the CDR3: TGTGCCTGGAGTAAGCGCCCGACGGGCGAGCAGTACTTC. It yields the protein CAWSKRPTGEQYF.

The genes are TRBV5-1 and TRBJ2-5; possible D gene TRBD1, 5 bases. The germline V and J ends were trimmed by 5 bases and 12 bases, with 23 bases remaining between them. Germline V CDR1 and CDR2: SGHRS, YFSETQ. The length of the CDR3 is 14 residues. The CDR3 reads CASRSAVGFGQKYF. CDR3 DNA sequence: TGCGCCAGCAGATCTGCGGTCGGTTTTGGACAAAAGTACTTC.

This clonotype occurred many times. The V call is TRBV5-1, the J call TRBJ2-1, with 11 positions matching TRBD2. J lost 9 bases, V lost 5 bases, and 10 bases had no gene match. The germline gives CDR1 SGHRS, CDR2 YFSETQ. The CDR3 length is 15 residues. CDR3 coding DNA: TGCGCCAGCAGACCTACTAGCGGGAGTTTTGGTGAGCAGTTCTTC. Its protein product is CASRPTSGSFGEQFF. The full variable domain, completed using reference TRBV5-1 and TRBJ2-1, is KAGVTQTPRYLIKTRGQQVTLSCSPISGHRSVSWYQQTPGQGLQFLFEYFSETQRNKGNFPGRFSGRQFSNSRSEMNVSTLELGDSALYLCASRPTSGSFGEQFFGPGTRLTVL.

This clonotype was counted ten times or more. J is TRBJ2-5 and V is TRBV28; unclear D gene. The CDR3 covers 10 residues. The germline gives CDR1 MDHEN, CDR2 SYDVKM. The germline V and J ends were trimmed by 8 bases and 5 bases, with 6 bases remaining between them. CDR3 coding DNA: TGTGCCAGCCTCCGGGAGACCCAGTACTTC. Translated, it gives CASLRETQYF. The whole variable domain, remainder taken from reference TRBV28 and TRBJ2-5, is DVKVTQSSRYLVKRTGEKVFLECVQDMDHENMFWYRQDPGLGLRLIYFSYDVKMKEKGDIPEGYSVSREKKERFSLILESASTNQTSMYLCASLRETQYFGPGTRLLVL.

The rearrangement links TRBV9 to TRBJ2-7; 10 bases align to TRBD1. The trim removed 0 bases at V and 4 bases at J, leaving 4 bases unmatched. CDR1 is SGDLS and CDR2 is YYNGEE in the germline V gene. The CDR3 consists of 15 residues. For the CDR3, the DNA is TGTGCCAGCAGCGTAGCGGGACAGGGGTCGTACGAGCAGTACTTC. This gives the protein CASSVAGQGSYEQYF. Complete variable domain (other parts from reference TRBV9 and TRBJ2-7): DSGVTQTPKHLITATGQRVTLRCSPRSGDLSVYWYQQSLDQGLQFLIQYYNGEERAKGNILERFSAQQFPDLHSELNLSSLELGDSALYFCASSVAGQGSYEQYFGPGTRLTVT.

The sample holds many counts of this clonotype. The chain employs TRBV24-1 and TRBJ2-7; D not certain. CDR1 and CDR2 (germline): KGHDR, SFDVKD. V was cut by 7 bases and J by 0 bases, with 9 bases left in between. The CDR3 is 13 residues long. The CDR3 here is CATSERSSYEQYF. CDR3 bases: TGTGCCACCAGCGAGCGATCCTCCTACGAGCAGTACTTC.